These 4 T cell receptor beta chains were all obtained from the same sample, sequenced in a study of T-cell memory formation after mild COVID-19 (dated by TCRdb to about 2021). The library was prepared using 5' RACE. The sample was run on an Illumina NovaSeq 6000. TCRdb applied fastp at Q25 and MiXCR to the public reads, then kept only in-frame beta chains. CDR3 protein sequences are deduplicated, and each keeps its most common genes and DNA. Across this sample there are 70,000 to 95,000 distinct CDR3 sequences, with around 13% seen only once. The top ten constitute around 41% of the sample. The sequencing input was PBMCs or a T cell subset sorted from them (not recorded which). These receptors all come from a man younger than 35 who had mild COVID-19 (a few samples of this study predate the infection). The sample titles of this study are shuffled in the database, so cell type and time point are left out; the donor was told from shared clones.

This clonotype has at least ten counts. This chain joins TRBV6-5 and TRBJ2-7, with TRBD1 matching 7 bases. The junction had 8 bases not matched to a gene; V was cut back by 6 bases and J by 3 bases. Germline CDR1 is MNHEY and CDR2 is SVGAGI. This CDR3 is built from 14 residues. DNA for the CDR3: TGTGCCAGCAGCAAACACAGGGGAAGCTACGAGCAGTACGTC. Protein: CASSKHRGSYEQYV.

In this sample, this clonotype turned up a few times. The chain is built from TRBV7-9 and TRBJ2-7, with 8 bases identical to TRBD1. V shed 4 bases and J 2 bases; nucleotides not matched to a gene: 7. From germline, CDR1 is SEHNR and CDR2 FQNEAQ (reference sequence). The CDR3 is made up of 15 amino acids. CDR3 region: CASSSDRVGPYEQYF. CDR3 DNA: TGTGCCAGCAGCTCGGACAGGGTGGGCCCCTACGAGCAGTACTTC. Using reference TRBV7-9 and TRBJ2-7 for the parts outside the CDR3, the full variable domain is DTGVSQNPRHKITKRGQNVTFRCDPISEHNRLYWYRQTLGQGPEFLTYFQNEAQLEKSRLLSDRFSAERPKGSFSTLEIQRTEQGDSAMYLCASSSDRVGPYEQYFGPGTRLTVT.

The chain recombines TRBV11-2 with TRBJ1-2, with unresolved D. CDR1 is SGHAT, CDR2 FQNNGV, per germline. The ends were cut back, 1 base at V and 10 bases at J, with 7 bases in the middle. There are 11 residues in the CDR3. CDR3 coding DNA: TGTGCCAGCAGCTTAGGACCGGACTACACCTTC. Translation gives CASSLGPDYTF. Full variable domain (remainder filled in from reference TRBV11-2 and TRBJ1-2): EAGVAQSPRYKIIEKRQSVAFWCNPISGHATLYWYQQILGQGPKLLIQFQNNGVVDDSQLPKDRFSAERLKGVDSTLKIQPAKLEDSAVYLCASSLGPDYTFGSGTRLTVV.

This clonotype was seen a handful of times. J is TRBJ2-1 and V is TRBV6-5, with D maybe TRBD1 (5 bases). The CDR3 has 14 residues. Germline-derived CDR1 and CDR2 are MNHEY and SVGAGI. Trimming pared 5 bases from V and 10 bases from J, leaving 18 bases between. The chain's CDR3 is CASSPSGLAWEQFF. In DNA, the CDR3 is TGTGCCAGCAGTCCCTCAGGGCTGGCATGGGAGCAGTTCTTC.